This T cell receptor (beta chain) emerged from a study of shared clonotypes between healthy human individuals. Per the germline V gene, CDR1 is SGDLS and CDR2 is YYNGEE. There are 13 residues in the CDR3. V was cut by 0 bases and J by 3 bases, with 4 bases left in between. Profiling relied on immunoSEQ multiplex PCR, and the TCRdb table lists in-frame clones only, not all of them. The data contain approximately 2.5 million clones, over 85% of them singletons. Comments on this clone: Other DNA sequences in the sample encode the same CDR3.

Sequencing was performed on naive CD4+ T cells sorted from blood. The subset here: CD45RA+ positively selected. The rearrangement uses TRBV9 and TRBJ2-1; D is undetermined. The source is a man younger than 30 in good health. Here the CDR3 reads CASSVALYNEQFF. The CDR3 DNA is TGTGCCAGCAGCGTAGCCCTCTACAATGAGCAGTTCTTC.